This T cell receptor beta chain was captured by sequencing in a study of cytomegalovirus exposure and HLA in healthy donors. Study results and limitations: Analysis performed later showed TCR beta chains linked to HLA being more clonally expanded than equally common others. Associated with cytomegalovirus, according to the listing, were around 170 TCR beta chains. Highly shared sequence variants in one cluster were likely a sequencing artifact. The presence/absence work took it that sequencing depth was about the same across donors.

Turning to this clone: The target antigen is unknown.

PCR amplification relied on 60 Vbeta primers (plus 13 Jbeta primers). Repertoires were generated with immunoSEQ multiplex PCR, while TCRdb's copy carries only in-frame clones and drops some. The sample gives about 36,000 clones, 45% to 55% of which show up once; more than 5% is in the top ten. This CDR3 is built from 16 residues. The chain is built from TRBV21-1 and TRBJ1-5. TRBV21-1 is a known pseudogene. This clonotype was obtained from a woman in her 40s in good health and CMV-seropositive. The material sequenced was PBMCs. CDR3 sequence (DNA): TGTGCCAGCAGCAAAGCAGGTCCTCGGGGCAATCAGCCCCAGCATTTT. Its protein product is CASSKAGPRGNQPQHF.